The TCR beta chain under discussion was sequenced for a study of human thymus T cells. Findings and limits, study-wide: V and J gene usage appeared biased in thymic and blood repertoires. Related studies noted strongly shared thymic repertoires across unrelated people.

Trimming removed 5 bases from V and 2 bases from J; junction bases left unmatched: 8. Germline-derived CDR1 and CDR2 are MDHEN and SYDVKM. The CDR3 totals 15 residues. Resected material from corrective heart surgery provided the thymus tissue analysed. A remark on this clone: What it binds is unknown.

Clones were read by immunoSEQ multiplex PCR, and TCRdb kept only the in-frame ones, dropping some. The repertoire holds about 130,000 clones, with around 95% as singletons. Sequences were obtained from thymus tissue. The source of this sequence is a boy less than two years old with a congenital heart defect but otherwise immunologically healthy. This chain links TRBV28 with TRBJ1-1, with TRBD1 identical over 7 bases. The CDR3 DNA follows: TGTGCCAGCAGTCGCTACAGGGGTACTAACACTGAAGCTTTCTTT. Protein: CASSRYRGTNTEAFF.